Below, 14 T cell receptor beta chains from the same sample are listed, as sequenced in a study of post-analysis software for immune sequencing data. Study observations and caveats: In patients, about five TRBV segments were more frequent than in controls, with TRBV5-6, TRBV5-1 and TRBV20-1 among them.

These receptors' targets are unknown. The authors incorporated unique molecular identifiers into the TCR beta cDNA libraries. TCRdb processed the PCR reads anew with MiXCR; each CDR3 protein has one entry. The table has roughly 800,000 distinct CDR3 sequences, about 43% seen once. Sequencing was done on a sample of blood. The receptors were gathered from a girl under 18 with multiple sclerosis.

There are a few counts of this clonotype. J is TRBJ2-7 and V is TRBV5-6; D may match TRBD1 or TRBD2 (6 bases each). The CDR3 runs 14 residues. Per the germline V gene, CDR1 is SGHDT and CDR2 is YYEEEE. V was clipped by 0 bases and J by 1 base, with 8 bases between them. Written as DNA, the CDR3 is TGTGCCAGCAGCTTGGAAGGGGGGTCCTACGAGCAGTACTTC. Translating gives CASSLEGGSYEQYF.

This clonotype was observed a handful of times. This chain joins TRBV4-3 and TRBJ2-3; D call uncertain. The CDR3 contains 13 residues. V lost 0 bases and J lost 11, with 12 bases in between. CDR1 is LGHNA, CDR2 YSLEER, per germline. CDR3 nucleotide sequence: TGCGCCAGCAGCCAAGATTCGTGGATGGAGCAGTATTTT. It is translated as CASSQDSWMEQYF.

The chain employs TRBV12-3 or TRBV12-4 and TRBJ2-5; 11 bases map to TRBD1. Germline trimming cut 9 bases from V and 11 bases from J; bases unmatched to any gene: 11. The CDR3 loop spans 13 amino acids. The CDR3 loop is CASRDRGDPEQYF. The CDR3 DNA follows: TGTGCCAGTCGGGACAGGGGGGATCCTGAGCAGTACTTC.

The sample holds a few counts of this clonotype. The chain combines TRBV12-5 with TRBJ2-1; no reliable D call. Germline V gives CDR1 LGHNT, CDR2 FRNRAP. Deletions cut 6 bases from V and 10 bases from J, with 13 bases between. The CDR3 covers 12 residues. The CDR3 nucleotides read TGTGCTAGTGGGTCAACGCGTACAGAGCAGTTCTTC. It encodes CASGSTRTEQFF.

This chain uses TRBV5-4 with TRBJ2-7; 9 nucleotides align to TRBD2. Germline CDR1 SGHNT, CDR2 YYREEE (reference sequence). Unmatched junction bases numbered 7, after V lost 4 bases and J lost 2 bases. The CDR3 sequence is 15 residues long. The CDR3 spells CASSPPSGNTYEQYF. The CDR3 DNA follows: TGTGCCAGCAGCCCTCCTAGCGGGAACACCTACGAGCAGTACTTC. The full variable domain, with the rest looked up from reference TRBV5-4 and TRBJ2-7, is ETGVTQSPTHLIKTRGQQVTLRCSSQSGHNTVSWYQQALGQGPQFIFQYYREEENGRGNFPPRFSGLQFPNYSSELNVNALELDDSALYLCASSPPSGNTYEQYFGPGTRLTVT.

V is TRBV27 and J is TRBJ2-1; 9 positions agree with TRBD2. Trimming cost V 8 bases and J 0 bases; bases outside gene matches: 11. Germline lookup yields CDR1 MNHEY and CDR2 SMNVEV (reference sequence). CDR3 length: 17 residues. The CDR3 DNA reads as TGTGCCAGCTGCCCGGGACTAGCCTCCCTCTCCTACAATGAGCAGTTCTTC. It translates to CASCPGLASLSYNEQFF.

The rearrangement links TRBV20-1 to TRBJ1-2; a possible D gene is TRBD1 (5 bases). The CDR3 has 13 amino acids. Per germline, CDR1 DFQATT and CDR2 SNEGSKA (reference sequence). Trimming left V 0 bases short and J 4 bases short, with 9 bases between. The CDR3 loop is CSARDHGGYGYTF. As DNA, the CDR3 is TGCAGTGCTAGAGATCACGGGGGCTATGGCTACACCTTC.

V and J are TRBV15 and TRBJ2-1; the match to TRBD2 covers 8 bases. The CDR3 is made up of 17 amino acids. V lost 0 bases, J lost 1 base, and 5 bases stayed unmatched. Germline values: CDR1 LNHNV, CDR2 YYDKDF (reference sequence). CDR3 sequence: CATSRERGASSYNEQFF. In DNA form, the CDR3 reads TGTGCCACCAGCAGAGAGCGGGGGGCAAGTTCCTACAATGAGCAGTTCTTC.

The chain recombines TRBV6-5 with TRBJ2-3; TRBD2 is a possible D gene (6 bases). There are 18 residues in the CDR3. Trimming removed 2 bases at V and 1 base at J, with 19 bases between. CDR1 and CDR2 from the germline V gene are MNHEY and SVGAGI. CDR3 DNA: TGTGCCAGCAGTTACCAGAGAGTGGGACTGCGGGGCACAGATACGCAGTATTTT. Translating it yields CASSYQRVGLRGTDTQYF.

V gene TRBV15 combines with J gene TRBJ1-5; weak D call: TRBD1 (5 bases). Per germline, CDR1 LNHNV and CDR2 YYDKDF (reference sequence). There are 14 residues in the CDR3. V lost 3 bases, J lost 2 bases, and 8 bases lay in between. Here the CDR3 reads CATSRVGGNQPQHF. CDR3 sequence (DNA): TGTGCCACCAGCAGGGTGGGGGGCAATCAGCCCCAGCATTTT.

This clonotype was seen more than once but under ten times. The chain uses TRBV25-1 and TRBJ1-2; TRBD1 aligns across 7 bases. Per the germline V gene, CDR1 is MGHDK and CDR2 is SYGVNS. V shed 3 bases and J 7 bases; nucleotides not matched to a gene: 8. The CDR3 contains 14 residues. CDR3 in amino acids: CASSEDTGVAGYTF. The CDR3 DNA sequence: TGTGCCAGCAGTGAGGATACAGGGGTTGCTGGCTACACCTTC.

This clonotype was recorded a few times. The chain employs TRBV5-6 and TRBJ1-1; D gene unclear. The CDR3 runs to 14 residues. Between the trimmed V and J ends, which lost 0 bases and 7 bases, there was a span of 13 bases. Germline CDR1 SGHDT, CDR2 YYEEEE. This CDR3 is CASSLGVVSVEAFF. In DNA, the CDR3 is TGTGCCAGCAGCTTGGGAGTCGTCTCCGTTGAAGCTTTCTTT.

This clonotype occurred once. The chain combines TRBV5-1 with TRBJ1-1, with D unclear. This CDR3 spans 16 amino acids. Trimming pared 3 bases from V and 0 bases from J, leaving 15 bases between. The germline CDR1 and CDR2 sequences are SGHRS and YFSETQ. The CDR3 sequence: CASSSGGQAMNTEAFF. DNA of the CDR3: TGCGCCAGCAGCTCCGGAGGCCAGGCAATGAACACTGAAGCTTTCTTT.

This clonotype was counted many times. This chain links TRBV20-1 with TRBJ2-5; TRBD2 agrees at 11 bases. This CDR3 contains 15 residues. Looked up from germline, CDR1 is DFQATT and CDR2 is SNEGSKA (reference sequence). The junction had 6 bases not matched to a gene; V was cut back by 1 base and J by 5 bases. The CDR3 sequence is CSARGGLAGGETQYF. Written as DNA, the CDR3 is TGCAGTGCTAGAGGAGGGCTAGCGGGAGGTGAGACCCAGTACTTC.